The source of this TCR beta chain is a study of blood T cell repertoires in COVID-19. Study-level information: Material from acute and convalescent COVID-19 was sourced from the United States, Italy and Spain.

The sample holds one count of this clone. V dropped 2 bases and J dropped 6 bases, with 8 bases sitting between them. This CDR3 spans 13 amino acids. The V gene's germline CDR1 is KGHSH and CDR2 LQKENI. Individuals drawn from around 25 US areas were about 18 to 95 years old. In the original analysis: Using reference gene primer amplification, nucleated cell counts were estimated. Clones were read by immunoSEQ multiplex PCR, and TCRdb kept only the in-frame ones, dropping some. V, J and clone size were drawn from that table, and D and trimming were deduced from the DNA. This repertoire shows a few hundred thousand clones, 80% to 90% found once; its top ten account for approximately 1.8%.

The V call is TRBV18, the J call TRBJ2-1, with no clear D. The sample taken for sequencing was PBMCs or T cells enriched from blood (not recorded which). This receptor was obtained from a man between 35 and 55 years old in a cohort exposed to, infected with or recovered from COVID-19 (not recorded which). The CDR3 DNA is TGTGCCAGCTCACCATACTTAATCAATGAGCAGTTCTTC. Its protein product is CASSPYLINEQFF.